This is a list of T cell receptor beta chains from one sample in a study of blood T cell repertoires in COVID-19. Profiled with immunoSEQ multiplex PCR; TCRdb holds only in-frame clones, not every one. Of about 260,000 clones listed, over 80% were seen once; the top ten hold 3.5% to 4.5%. Material for sequencing was peripheral blood. These receptor sequences come from a woman in her 40s with acute or convalescent COVID-19. The CDR3 runs from the conserved cysteine through the conserved F or W. A D gene is named only where the DNA matches it firmly. The size of a clone is reported for some rows only, either as once, few or many, or as a class for expanded clones.

v_gene: TRBV6-1; abundance: once; j_gene: TRBJ1-2; d_gene: TRBD1; CDR3aa: CASSESQGAYGYTF; CDR3nt: TGTGCCAGCAGTGAATCCCAGGGGGCCTATGGCTACACCTTC
v_gene: TRBV7-2; abundance: NA; j_gene: TRBJ2-3; d_gene: TRBD2; CDR3aa: CASRTSGGFLMTDTQYF; CDR3nt: TGTGCCAGTCGGACTAGCGGGGGGTTCCTGATGACAGATACGCAGTATTTT
v_gene: TRBV9; abundance: NA; j_gene: TRBJ1-1; d_gene: TRBD1; CDR3aa: CASSPSDRVGPEAFF; CDR3nt: TGTGCCAGCAGCCCTTCGGACAGGGTGGGCCCTGAAGCTTTCTTT
v_gene: TRBV5-1; abundance: once; j_gene: TRBJ2-3; d_gene: TRBD1; CDR3aa: CASSTGQGRSTDTQYF; CDR3nt: TGCGCCAGCAGCACAGGACAGGGAAGAAGCACAGATACGCAGTATTTT
v_gene: TRBV25-1; abundance: NA; j_gene: TRBJ1-5; d_gene: TRBD1; CDR3aa: CASSESTGALNQPQHF; CDR3nt: TGTGCCAGCAGTGAGTCGACAGGGGCCCTAAATCAGCCCCAGCATTTT
v_gene: TRBV4-1; abundance: NA; j_gene: TRBJ1-2; d_gene: TRBD1; CDR3aa: CASSSRTGGGYGYTF; CDR3nt: TGCGCCAGCAGCTCTCGGACAGGGGGCGGCTATGGCTACACCTTC
v_gene: TRBV18; abundance: NA; j_gene: TRBJ1-3; d_gene: NA; CDR3aa: CASSPESSGNTIYF; CDR3nt: TGTGCCAGCTCACCAGAGAGCTCTGGAAACACCATATATTTT
v_gene: TRBV5-4; abundance: NA; j_gene: TRBJ2-2; d_gene: TRBD2; CDR3aa: CASSSRPGLGKGGELFF; CDR3nt: TGTGCCAGCAGCTCCAGGCCGGGACTAGGAAAGGGCGGGGAGCTGTTTTTT
v_gene: TRBV2; abundance: NA; j_gene: TRBJ2-3; d_gene: TRBD1; CDR3aa: CASTMDRGSTDTQYF; CDR3nt: TGTGCCAGCACCATGGACAGGGGTTCGACAGATACGCAGTATTTT
v_gene: TRBV11-2; abundance: NA; j_gene: TRBJ1-5; d_gene: NA; CDR3aa: CASSVSPFNQPQHF; CDR3nt: TGTGCCAGCAGTGTCTCCCCTTTCAATCAGCCCCAGCATTTT
v_gene: TRBV19; abundance: NA; j_gene: TRBJ1-2; d_gene: TRBD1; CDR3aa: CASSILLGDRGNYGYTF; CDR3nt: TGTGCCAGTAGTATCCTCCTCGGGGACAGGGGGAACTATGGCTACACCTTC
v_gene: TRBV5-1; abundance: few; j_gene: TRBJ1-1; d_gene: NA; CDR3aa: CASRLLITRNTEAFF; CDR3nt: TGCGCCAGCAGGCTCTTAATCACCAGGAACACTGAAGCTTTCTTT
v_gene: TRBV3-1/TRBV3-2; abundance: NA; j_gene: TRBJ2-3; d_gene: TRBD2; CDR3aa: CASSQDSSGFSTDTQYF; CDR3nt: TGTGCCAGCAGCCAAGACAGTAGCGGGTTTAGCACAGATACGCAGTATTTT
v_gene: TRBV4-2; abundance: few; j_gene: TRBJ2-2; d_gene: NA; CDR3aa: CASSQESKGRRNTGELFF; CDR3nt: TGTGCCAGCAGCCAAGAATCTAAGGGGCGGCGAAACACCGGGGAGCTGTTTTTT
v_gene: TRBV6-5; abundance: NA; j_gene: TRBJ2-5; d_gene: TRBD2; CDR3aa: CASSQSGGQETQYF; CDR3nt: TGTGCCAGCAGCCAAAGCGGGGGTCAAGAGACCCAGTACTTC
v_gene: TRBV30; abundance: NA; j_gene: TRBJ1-2; d_gene: TRBD1; CDR3aa: CAWSVPPGQVLTLYGYTF; CDR3nt: TGTGCCTGGAGTGTTCCACCGGGACAGGTGTTGACGCTGTATGGCTACACCTTC
v_gene: TRBV30; abundance: NA; j_gene: TRBJ1-6; d_gene: NA; CDR3aa: CAWSVLGEGNSPLHF; CDR3nt: TGTGCCTGGAGTGTACTCGGCGAGGGTAATTCACCCCTCCACTTT
v_gene: TRBV19; abundance: once; j_gene: TRBJ1-1; d_gene: TRBD1; CDR3aa: CASSIDIGTGKENTEAFF; CDR3nt: TGTGCCAGTAGTATAGATATTGGGACAGGGAAGGAGAACACTGAAGCTTTCTTT
v_gene: TRBV30; abundance: NA; j_gene: TRBJ2-2; d_gene: NA; CDR3aa: CAWSPTGSPGELFF; CDR3nt: TGTGCCTGGAGCCCAACAGGGTCCCCCGGGGAGCTGTTTTTT
v_gene: TRBV5-1; abundance: NA; j_gene: TRBJ1-1; d_gene: TRBD1; CDR3aa: CASSIGQGPTEAFF; CDR3nt: TGCGCCAGCAGCATCGGACAGGGACCCACTGAAGCTTTCTTT